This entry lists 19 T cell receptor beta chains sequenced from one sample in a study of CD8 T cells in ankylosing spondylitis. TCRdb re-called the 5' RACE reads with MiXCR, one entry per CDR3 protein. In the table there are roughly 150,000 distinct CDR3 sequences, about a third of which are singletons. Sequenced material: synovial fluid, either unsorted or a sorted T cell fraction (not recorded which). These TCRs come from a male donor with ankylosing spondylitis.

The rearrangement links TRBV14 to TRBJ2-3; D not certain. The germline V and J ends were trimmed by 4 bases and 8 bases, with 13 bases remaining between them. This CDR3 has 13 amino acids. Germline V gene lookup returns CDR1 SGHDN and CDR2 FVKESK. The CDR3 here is CASSPRFSVTQYF. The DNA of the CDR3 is TGTGCCAGCAGCCCTAGATTCAGTGTTACGCAGTATTTT.

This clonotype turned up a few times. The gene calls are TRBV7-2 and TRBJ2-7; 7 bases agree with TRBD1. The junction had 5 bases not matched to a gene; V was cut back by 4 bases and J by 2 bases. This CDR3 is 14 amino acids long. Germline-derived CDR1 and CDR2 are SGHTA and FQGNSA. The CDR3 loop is CASSSTTGPYEQYF. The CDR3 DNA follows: TGTGCCAGCAGCTCAACGACAGGGCCCTACGAGCAGTACTTC.

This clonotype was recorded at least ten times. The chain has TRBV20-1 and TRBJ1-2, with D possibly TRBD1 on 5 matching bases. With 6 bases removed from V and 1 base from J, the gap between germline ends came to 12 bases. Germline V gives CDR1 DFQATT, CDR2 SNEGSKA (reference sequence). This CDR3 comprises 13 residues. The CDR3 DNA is TGCAGTGCCACTTCGGGGGGTAACTATGGCTACACCTTC. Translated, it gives CSATSGGNYGYTF.

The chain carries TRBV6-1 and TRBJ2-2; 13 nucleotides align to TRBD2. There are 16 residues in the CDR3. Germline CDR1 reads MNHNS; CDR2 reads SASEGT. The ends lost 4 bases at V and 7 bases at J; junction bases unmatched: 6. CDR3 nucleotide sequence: TGTGCCAGCAGTGCCAGACTAGCGGGAGGCAACGGGGAGCTGTTTTTT. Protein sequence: CASSARLAGGNGELFF.

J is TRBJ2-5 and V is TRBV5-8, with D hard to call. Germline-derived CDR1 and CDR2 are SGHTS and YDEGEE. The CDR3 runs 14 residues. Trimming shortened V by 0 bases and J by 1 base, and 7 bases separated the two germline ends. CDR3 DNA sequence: TGTGCCAGCAGCTTGGAGGCGTCCCAAGAGACCCAGTACTTC. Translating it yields CASSLEASQETQYF.

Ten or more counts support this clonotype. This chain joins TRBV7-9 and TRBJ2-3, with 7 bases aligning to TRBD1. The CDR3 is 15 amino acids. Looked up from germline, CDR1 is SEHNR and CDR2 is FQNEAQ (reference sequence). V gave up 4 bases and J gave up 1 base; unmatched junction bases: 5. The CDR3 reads CASSYAGGGTDTQYF. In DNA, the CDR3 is TGTGCCAGCAGCTACGCAGGGGGAGGCACAGATACGCAGTATTTT.

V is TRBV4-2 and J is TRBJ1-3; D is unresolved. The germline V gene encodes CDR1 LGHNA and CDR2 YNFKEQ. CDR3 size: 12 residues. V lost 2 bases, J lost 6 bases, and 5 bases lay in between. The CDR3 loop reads CASSQTENTIYF. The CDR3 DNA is TGTGCCAGCAGCCAAACTGAAAACACCATATATTTT.

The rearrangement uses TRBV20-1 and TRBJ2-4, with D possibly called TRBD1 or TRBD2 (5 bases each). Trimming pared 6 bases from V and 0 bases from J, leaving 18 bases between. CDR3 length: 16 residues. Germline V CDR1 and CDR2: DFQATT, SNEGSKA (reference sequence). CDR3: CSARGPRALAKNIQYF. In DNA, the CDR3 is TGCAGTGCCCGGGGACCGCGAGCCTTAGCCAAAAACATTCAGTACTTC.

The CDR3 spells CASSYGQETDGYTF. As DNA, the CDR3 is TGCGCCAGCAGCTACGGACAGGAAACGGACGGCTACACCTTC. The genes are TRBV5-1 and TRBJ1-2; 7 bases are a match to TRBD1. The CDR3 contains 14 residues. Germline values: CDR1 SGHRS, CDR2 YFSETQ. Trimming took 3 bases from V and 8 from J; bases not matched to a gene: 10.

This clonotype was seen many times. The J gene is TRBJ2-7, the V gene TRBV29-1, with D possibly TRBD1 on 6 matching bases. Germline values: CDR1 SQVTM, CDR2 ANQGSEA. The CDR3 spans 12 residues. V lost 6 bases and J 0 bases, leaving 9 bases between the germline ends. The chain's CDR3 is CSVGQSSYEQYF. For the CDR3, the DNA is TGCAGCGTAGGACAGAGCTCCTACGAGCAGTACTTC.

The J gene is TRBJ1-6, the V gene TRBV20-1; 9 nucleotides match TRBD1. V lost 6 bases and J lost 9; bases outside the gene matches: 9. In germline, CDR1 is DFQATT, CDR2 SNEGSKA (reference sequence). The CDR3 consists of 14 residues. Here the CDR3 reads CSALGDRDGSPLHF. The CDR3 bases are TGCAGTGCCCTAGGGGACAGGGATGGTTCACCCCTCCACTTT.

CDR3 DNA sequence: TGTGCCAGCAGTTACTCGAGGGGGTTTGGAAACACCATATATTTT. Its translation is CASSYSRGFGNTIYF. V is TRBV6-5 and J is TRBJ1-3; perhaps TRBD1 as D (6 bases). The CDR3 runs 15 residues. Germline CDR1 MNHEY, CDR2 SVGAGI. The ends were cut back, 0 bases at V and 3 bases at J, with 9 bases in the middle.

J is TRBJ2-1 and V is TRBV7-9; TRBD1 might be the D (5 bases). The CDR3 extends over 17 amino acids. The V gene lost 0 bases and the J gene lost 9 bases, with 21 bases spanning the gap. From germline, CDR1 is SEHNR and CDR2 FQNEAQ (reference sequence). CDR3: CASSLANVGRGSGEQFF. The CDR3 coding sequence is TGTGCCAGCAGCTTAGCAAATGTGGGAAGGGGTTCGGGTGAGCAGTTCTTC.

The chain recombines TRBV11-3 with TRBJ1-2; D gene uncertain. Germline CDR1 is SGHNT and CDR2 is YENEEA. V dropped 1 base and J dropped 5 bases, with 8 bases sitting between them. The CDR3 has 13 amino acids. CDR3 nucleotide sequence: TGTGCCAGCAGCTTAGGCTCTCAGTATGGCTACACCTTC. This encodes CASSLGSQYGYTF.

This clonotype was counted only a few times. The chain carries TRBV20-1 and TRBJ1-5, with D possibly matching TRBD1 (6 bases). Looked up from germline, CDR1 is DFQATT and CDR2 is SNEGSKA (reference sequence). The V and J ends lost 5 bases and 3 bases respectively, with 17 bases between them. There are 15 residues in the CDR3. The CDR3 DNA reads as TGCAGTGCTCGAGCCGGGACACACCTCAATCAGCCCCAGCATTTT. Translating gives CSARAGTHLNQPQHF.

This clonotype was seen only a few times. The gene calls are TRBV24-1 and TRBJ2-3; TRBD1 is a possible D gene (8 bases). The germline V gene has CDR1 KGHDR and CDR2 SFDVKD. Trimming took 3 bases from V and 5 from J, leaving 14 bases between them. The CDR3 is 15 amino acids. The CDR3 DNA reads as TGTGCCACCAGTGATACAGGGGGGGGAAAAGATACGCAGTATTTT. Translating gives CATSDTGGGKDTQYF.

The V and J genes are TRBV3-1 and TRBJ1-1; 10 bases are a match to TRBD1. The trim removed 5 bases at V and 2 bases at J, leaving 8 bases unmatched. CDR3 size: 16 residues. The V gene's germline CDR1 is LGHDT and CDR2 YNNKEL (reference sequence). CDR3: CASSARQGAGNTEAFF. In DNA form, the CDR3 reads TGTGCCAGCAGCGCCCGACAGGGGGCTGGTAACACTGAAGCTTTCTTT.

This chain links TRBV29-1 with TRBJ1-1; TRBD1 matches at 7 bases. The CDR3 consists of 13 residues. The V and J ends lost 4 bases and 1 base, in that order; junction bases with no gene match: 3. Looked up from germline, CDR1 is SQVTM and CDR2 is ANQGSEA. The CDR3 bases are TGCAGCGTTGGGGGACAGAAGAACACTGAAGCTTTCTTT. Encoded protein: CSVGGQKNTEAFF.

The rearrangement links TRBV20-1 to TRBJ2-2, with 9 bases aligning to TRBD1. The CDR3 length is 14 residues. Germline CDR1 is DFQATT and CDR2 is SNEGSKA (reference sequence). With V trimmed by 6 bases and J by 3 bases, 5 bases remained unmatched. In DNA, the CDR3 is TGCAGTGCCCCGGGACAGGGACACACCGGGGAGCTGTTTTTT. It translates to CSAPGQGHTGELFF.